The T cell receptor beta chain described here comes from a study of T cell responses to AZD1222 COVID-19 vaccine. Study-wide findings and caveats: Spike-wide vaccine-associated CD4 TCRs dominated at 160-218 and 743-854. Repertoires were obtained only post-peak T cell response.

The CDR3 runs 12 residues. Trimming took off 4 bases at V and 5 bases at J, with 11 bases between the two ends. Germline V CDR1 and CDR2: SQVTM, ANQGSEA. A word on this clone: Its antigen is not identified.

Clones were sequenced by immunoSEQ multiplex PCR, and TCRdb holds only the in-frame ones, with some missing. The sample contains roughly 100,000 clones, 82% of which appear only once. The TCR originated in an adult in good health. The material sequenced was peripheral blood, taken on day 0 of AZD1222 vaccination. The chain uses TRBV29-1 and TRBJ2-5, with unresolved D. CDR3 residues: CSVVTGWETQYF. CDR3 DNA sequence: TGCAGCGTTGTAACGGGCTGGGAGACCCAGTACTTC. Combining the CDR3 with reference TRBV29-1 and TRBJ2-5 gives the whole variable domain SAVISQKPSRDICQRGTSLTIQCQVDSQVTMMFWYRQQPGQSLTLIATANQGSEATYESGFVIDKFPISRPNLTFSTLTVSNMSPEDSSIYLCSVVTGWETQYFGPGTRLLVL.